Detailed here is one TCR beta chain. The antigen it recognizes is unknown. No quality values exist for individual bases; no much larger clone is one base distant. Spanning cysteine to phenylalanine, the CDR3 consists of 13 amino acids. Only the CDR3 portion is preserved as DNA: 39 bases, with reading frame beginning at the first base. Trimmed from V: 5 bases; trimmed from J: 1 base; junction bases lacking a gene match: 2. The germline V gene gives CDR1 as MNHNS and CDR2 as SASEGT. The data were taken from a study of shared T cell receptors in the human thymus (dated by TCRdb to the early 2020s). Study-level background: The study examined how self-reactive, shared T-cell receptor alpha chains are generated in the human thymus.

The library was generated by the immunoSEQ multiplex PCR assay. As stored in TCRdb, this immuneACCESS dataset retains in-frame rearrangements with V and J assigned. A fraction of the clones does not appear; measured against another copy, unresolved V genes explain less than half of the discrepancy, and the remainder lacks a known reason. This sample has hundreds of thousands of clones in its table, and about 80% of those were observed once. Jointly, the top ten make up around 0.013% of the sample. The data also belong to a second study, concerning human thymus T cells. According to the second study: Immunologically healthy infants undergoing open corrective cardiac surgery for congenital heart defects in Finland were used as donors. The thymus tissue came from surgical resects taken out during corrective cardiac surgery. Biased V and J gene segment usage appeared to be present in both thymic and peripheral blood repertoires. Highly overlapping thymic TCR repertoires among unrelated individuals were reported in the related research. The study described the TCR alpha and beta repertoires in about 8 infant thymus samples and a few matching peripheral blood samples. Donor ages ranged from roughly 7 to 244 days, and the cohort comprised over five male and a couple of female infants. Thymocytes were freed from the tissue by mechanical means and kept at -70 degrees C as pellets of roughly 9.5-31 million cells. Genomic DNA was extracted from frozen cell pellets with a QIAsymphony instrument. Using the immunoSEQ multiplex PCR assay, the TCRB and TCRAD loci were amplified from a standardized quantity of quality-controlled genomic DNA. The V(D)J region was spanned by amplicons of a length sufficient to cover the CDR3 and to identify V and J genes. The amplicons were sequenced on an Illumina platform via the commercial immunoSEQ service. Primer bias and sequencing errors were corrected using previously described methods, and TCRAD and TCRB definitions followed the IMGT database. The repertoires were analysed using immunoSEQ Analyzer 3.0 and VDJTools for basic statistics, V/J segment usage, diversity estimates, rarefaction and pairwise overlap. To estimate diversity, the Chao1, ChaoE, Efron-Thisted, Shannon and inverse Simpson indices were applied, and diversity was also estimated on datasets down-sampled to the smallest sample. Repertoire overlap was assessed by strict matching of CDR3 nucleotide sequence, V gene and J gene, and clustering was done by Jaccard-based multidimensional scaling. Thymus samples yielded on average about 810,000 unique TCRB clonotypes, compared with 75,000 to 85,000 from blood samples.

The chain is encoded by TRBV6-1 joined to TRBJ2-7, with 7 bases aligning to TRBD1. The sample comprised thymocytes. The sequence was obtained from a boy less than two years old with a congenital heart defect. Donor details come from another sample of the same person, matched by shared clones. The nucleotides are TGTGCCAGCAGTATGGGACAGTCCTACGAGCAGTACTTC. The translation is CASSMGQSYEQYF.